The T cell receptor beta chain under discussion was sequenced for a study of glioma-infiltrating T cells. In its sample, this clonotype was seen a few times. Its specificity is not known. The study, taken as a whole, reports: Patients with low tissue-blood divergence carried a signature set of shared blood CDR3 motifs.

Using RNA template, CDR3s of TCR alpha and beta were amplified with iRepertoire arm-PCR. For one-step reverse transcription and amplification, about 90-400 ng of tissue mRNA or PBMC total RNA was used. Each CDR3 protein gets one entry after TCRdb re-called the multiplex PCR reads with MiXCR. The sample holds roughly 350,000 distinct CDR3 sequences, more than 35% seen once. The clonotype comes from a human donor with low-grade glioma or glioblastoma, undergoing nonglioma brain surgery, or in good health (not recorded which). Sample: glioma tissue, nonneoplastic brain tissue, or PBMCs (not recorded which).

This chain's CDR3 is CASSSTLNTEAFF. The DNA for the CDR3 is TGTGCCAGCAGCTCTACATTGAACACTGAAGCTTTCTTT. This rearrangement joins TRBV2 to TRBJ1-1; D is unresolved. Germline lookup yields CDR1 SNHLY and CDR2 FYNNEI. Trimming took off 6 bases at V and 0 bases at J, with 8 bases between the two ends. CDR3 length: 13 amino acids.